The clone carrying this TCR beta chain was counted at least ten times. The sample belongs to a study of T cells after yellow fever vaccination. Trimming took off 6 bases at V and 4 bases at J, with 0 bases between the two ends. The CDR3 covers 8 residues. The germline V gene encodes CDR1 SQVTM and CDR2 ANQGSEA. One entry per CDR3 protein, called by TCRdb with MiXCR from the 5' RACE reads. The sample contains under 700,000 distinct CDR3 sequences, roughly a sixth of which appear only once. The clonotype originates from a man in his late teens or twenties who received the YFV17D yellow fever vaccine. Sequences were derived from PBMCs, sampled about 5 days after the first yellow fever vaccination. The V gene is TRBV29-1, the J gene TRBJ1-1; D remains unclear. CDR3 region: CSVTEAFF. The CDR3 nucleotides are TGCAGCGTCACTGAAGCTTTCTTT.